This TCR beta chain derives from a study of CDR3 diversity in severe acne. TCRdb recomputed calls from the PCR reads with MiXCR, one row per CDR3 protein. The repertoire has tens of thousands of distinct CDR3 sequences, around 47% of them found once; the top ten carry 11%. Regarding this clonotype: The CDR3 end shows no conserved phenylalanine or tryptophan, and so a read error is likely.

Germline loops: CDR1 MGHRA, CDR2 YSYEKL. Between the trimmed V and J ends, which lost 4 bases and 3 bases, there was a span of 10 bases. This CDR3 comprises 13 residues. This TCR was sampled from a male donor with severe acne vulgaris. The rearrangement uses TRBV4-1 and TRBJ2-7; the D gene is possibly TRBD1 (5 bases). Input material: blood. The CDR3 is CASSLWGSYEQYL. In nucleotides, the CDR3 is TGCGCCAGCAGCCTCTGGGGCAGCTACGAGCAGTACCTC.